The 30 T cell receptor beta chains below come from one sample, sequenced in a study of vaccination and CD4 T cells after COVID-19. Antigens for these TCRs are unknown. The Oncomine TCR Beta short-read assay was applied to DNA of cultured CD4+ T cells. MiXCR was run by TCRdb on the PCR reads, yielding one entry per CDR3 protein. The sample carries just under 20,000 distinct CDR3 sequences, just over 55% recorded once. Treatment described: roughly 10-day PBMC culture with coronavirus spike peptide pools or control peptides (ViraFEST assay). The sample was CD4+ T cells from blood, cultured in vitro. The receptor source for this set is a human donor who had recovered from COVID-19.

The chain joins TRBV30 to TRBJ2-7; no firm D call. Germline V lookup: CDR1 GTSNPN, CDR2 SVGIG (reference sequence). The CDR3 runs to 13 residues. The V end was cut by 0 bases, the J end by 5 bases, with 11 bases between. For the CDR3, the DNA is TGTGCCTGGAGTGTGGTTGTAGGCGACGAGCAGTACTTC. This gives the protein CAWSVVVGDEQYF.

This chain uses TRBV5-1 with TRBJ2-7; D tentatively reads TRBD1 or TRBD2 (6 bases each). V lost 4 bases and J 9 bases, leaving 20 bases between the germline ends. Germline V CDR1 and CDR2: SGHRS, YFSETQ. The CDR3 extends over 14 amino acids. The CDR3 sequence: CASSATGGGDGQYF. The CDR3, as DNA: TGCGCCAGCAGCGCGACAGGCGGCGGGGACGGGCAGTACTTC.

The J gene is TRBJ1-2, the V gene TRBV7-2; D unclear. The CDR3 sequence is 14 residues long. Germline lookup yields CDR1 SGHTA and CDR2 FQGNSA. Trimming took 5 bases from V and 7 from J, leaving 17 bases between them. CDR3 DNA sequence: TGTGCCAGCAGCCCCCTTCGAACTCCTTCTGGCTACACCTTC. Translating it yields CASSPLRTPSGYTF.

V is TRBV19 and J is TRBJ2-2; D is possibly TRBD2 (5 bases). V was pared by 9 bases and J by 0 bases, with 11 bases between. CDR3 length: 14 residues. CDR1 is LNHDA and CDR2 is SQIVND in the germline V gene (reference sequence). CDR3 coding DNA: TGTGCCAGCGTAGCGACGGCGAACACCGGGGAGCTGTTTTTT. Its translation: CASVATANTGELFF.

This CDR3 is CASSYSRNRDSRDTEAFF. In DNA form, the CDR3 reads TGTGCCAGCAGTTACTCGAGAAATCGGGACAGTCGGGACACTGAAGCTTTCTTT. The chain employs TRBV6-2 or TRBV6-3 and TRBJ1-1, with 7 bases identical to TRBD1. The germline CDR1 and CDR2 sequences are MNHEY and SVGEGT. The J segment lost 3 bases and the V segment lost 0 bases, leaving 13 bases of the junction unmatched. The CDR3 runs to 18 residues.

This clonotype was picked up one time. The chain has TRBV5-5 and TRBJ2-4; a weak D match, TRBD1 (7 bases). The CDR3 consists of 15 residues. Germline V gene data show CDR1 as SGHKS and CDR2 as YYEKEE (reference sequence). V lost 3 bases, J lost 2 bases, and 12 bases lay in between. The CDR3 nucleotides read TGTGCCAGCAGCTGGGCAGGGGGGACCAAAAACATTCAGTACTTC. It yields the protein CASSWAGGTKNIQYF.

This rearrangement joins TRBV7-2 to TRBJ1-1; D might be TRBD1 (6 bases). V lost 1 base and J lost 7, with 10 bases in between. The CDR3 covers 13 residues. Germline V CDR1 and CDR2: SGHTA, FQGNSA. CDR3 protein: CASSLEGGGEAFF. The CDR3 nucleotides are TGTGCCAGCAGCTTAGAGGGGGGCGGTGAAGCTTTCTTT.

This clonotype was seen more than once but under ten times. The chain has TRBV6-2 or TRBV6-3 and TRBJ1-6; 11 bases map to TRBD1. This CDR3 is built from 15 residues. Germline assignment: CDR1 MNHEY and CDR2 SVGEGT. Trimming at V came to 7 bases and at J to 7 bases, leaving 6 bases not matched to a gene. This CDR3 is CASKGTGGGNSPLHF. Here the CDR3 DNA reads TGTGCCAGCAAAGGGACAGGGGGTGGCAATTCACCCCTCCACTTT.

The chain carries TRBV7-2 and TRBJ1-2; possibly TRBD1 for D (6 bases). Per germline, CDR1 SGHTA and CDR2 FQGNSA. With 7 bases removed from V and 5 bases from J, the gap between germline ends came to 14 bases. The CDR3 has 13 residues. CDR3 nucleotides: TGTGCCAGCACGCAAGGGACACCGTATGGCTACACCTTC. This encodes CASTQGTPYGYTF.

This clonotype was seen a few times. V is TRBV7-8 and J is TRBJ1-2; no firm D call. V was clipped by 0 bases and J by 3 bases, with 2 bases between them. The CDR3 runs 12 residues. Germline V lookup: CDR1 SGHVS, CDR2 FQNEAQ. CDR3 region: CASSLADYGYTF. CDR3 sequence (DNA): TGTGCCAGCAGCTTAGCGGACTATGGCTACACCTTC.

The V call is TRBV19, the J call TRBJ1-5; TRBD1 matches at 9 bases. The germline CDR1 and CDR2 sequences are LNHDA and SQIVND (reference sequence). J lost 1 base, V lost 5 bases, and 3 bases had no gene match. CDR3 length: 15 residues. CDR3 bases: TGTGCCAGTAGTCGGGACAGGGTAAGCAATCAGCCCCAGCATTTT. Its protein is CASSRDRVSNQPQHF. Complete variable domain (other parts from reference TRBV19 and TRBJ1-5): DGGITQSPKYLFRKEGQNVTLSCEQNLNHDAMYWYRQDPGQGLRLIYYSQIVNDFQKGDIAEGYSVSREKKESFPLTVTSAQKNPTAFYLCASSRDRVSNQPQHFGDGTRLSIL.

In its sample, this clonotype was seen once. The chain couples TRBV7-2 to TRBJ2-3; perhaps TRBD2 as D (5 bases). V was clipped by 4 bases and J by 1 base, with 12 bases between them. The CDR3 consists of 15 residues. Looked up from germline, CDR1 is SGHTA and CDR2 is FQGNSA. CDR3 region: CASSSRLPRTDTQYF. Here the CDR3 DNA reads TGTGCCAGCAGCTCTCGACTACCCCGCACAGATACGCAGTATTTT.

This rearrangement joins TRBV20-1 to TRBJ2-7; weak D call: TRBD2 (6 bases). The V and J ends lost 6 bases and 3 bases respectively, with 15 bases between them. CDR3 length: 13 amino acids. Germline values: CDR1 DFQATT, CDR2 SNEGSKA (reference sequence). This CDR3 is CSAARLVSYEQYF. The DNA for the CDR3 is TGCAGTGCGGCTCGACTAGTAAGCTACGAGCAGTACTTC.

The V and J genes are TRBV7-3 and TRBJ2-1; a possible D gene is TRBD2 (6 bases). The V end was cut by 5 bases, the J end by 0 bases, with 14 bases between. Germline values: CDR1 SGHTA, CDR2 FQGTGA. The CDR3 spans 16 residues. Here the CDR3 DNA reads TGTGCCAGCAGCCTTACGACCGGGAGCTCCTACAATGAGCAGTTCTTC. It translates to CASSLTTGSSYNEQFF.

CDR3 residues: CASSLTGKEGYTF. The CDR3 bases are TGTGCCAGCAGCTTGACAGGGAAGGAAGGCTACACCTTC. This chain uses TRBV7-2 with TRBJ1-2; 7 nucleotides line up with TRBD1. CDR1 SGHTA and CDR2 FQGNSA come from the germline V gene. V was pared by 3 bases and J by 8 bases, with 6 bases of the junction left unmatched. The CDR3 is 13 amino acids. Supplemented by reference TRBV7-2 and TRBJ1-2, the full variable domain reads GAGVSQSPSNKVTEKGKDVELRCDPISGHTALYWYRQSLGQGLEFLIYFQGNSAPDKSGLPSDRFSAERTGGSVSTLTIQRTQQEDSAVYLCASSLTGKEGYTFGSGTRLTVV.

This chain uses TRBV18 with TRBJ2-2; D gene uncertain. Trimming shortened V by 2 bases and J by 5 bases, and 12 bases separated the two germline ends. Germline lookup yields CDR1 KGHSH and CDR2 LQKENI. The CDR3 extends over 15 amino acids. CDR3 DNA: TGTGCCAGCTCACCAGACCTCCGGGTGACCGGGGAGCTGTTTTTT. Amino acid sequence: CASSPDLRVTGELFF. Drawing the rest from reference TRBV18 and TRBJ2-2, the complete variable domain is NAGVMQNPRHLVRRRGQEARLRCSPMKGHSHVYWYRQLPEEGLKFMVYLQKENIIDESGMPKERFSAEFPKEGPSILRIQQVVRGDSAAYFCASSPDLRVTGELFFGEGSRLTVL.

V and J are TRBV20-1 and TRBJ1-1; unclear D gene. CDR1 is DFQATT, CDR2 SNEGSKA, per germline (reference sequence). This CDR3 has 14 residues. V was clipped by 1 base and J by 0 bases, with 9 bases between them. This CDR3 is CSARAADMNTEAFF. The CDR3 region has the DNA TGCAGTGCTAGAGCGGCAGACATGAACACTGAAGCTTTCTTT.

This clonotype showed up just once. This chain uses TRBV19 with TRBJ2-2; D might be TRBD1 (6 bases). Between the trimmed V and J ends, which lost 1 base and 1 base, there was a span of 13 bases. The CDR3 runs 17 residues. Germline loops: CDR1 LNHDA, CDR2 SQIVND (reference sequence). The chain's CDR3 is CASSIGPKGQNTGELFF. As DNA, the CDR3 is TGTGCCAGTAGTATAGGACCGAAGGGACAGAACACCGGGGAGCTGTTTTTT.

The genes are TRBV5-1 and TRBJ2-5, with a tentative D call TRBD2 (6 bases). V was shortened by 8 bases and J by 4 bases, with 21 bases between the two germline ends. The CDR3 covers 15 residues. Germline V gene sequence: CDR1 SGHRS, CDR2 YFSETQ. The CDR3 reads CASRGGGASLETQYF. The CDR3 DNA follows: TGCGCCAGTAGGGGCGGCGGGGCATCGTTAGAGACCCAGTACTTC. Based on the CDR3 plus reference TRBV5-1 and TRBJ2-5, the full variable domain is KAGVTQTPRYLIKTRGQQVTLSCSPISGHRSVSWYQQTPGQGLQFLFEYFSETQRNKGNFPGRFSGRQFSNSRSEMNVSTLELGDSALYLCASRGGGASLETQYFGPGTRLLVL.

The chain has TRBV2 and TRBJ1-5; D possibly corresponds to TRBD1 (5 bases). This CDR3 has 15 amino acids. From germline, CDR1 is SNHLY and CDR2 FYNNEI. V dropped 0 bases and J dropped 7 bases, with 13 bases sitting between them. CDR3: CASSEARGVRQPQHF. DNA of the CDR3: TGTGCCAGCAGTGAAGCTCGAGGGGTGCGACAGCCCCAGCATTTT.

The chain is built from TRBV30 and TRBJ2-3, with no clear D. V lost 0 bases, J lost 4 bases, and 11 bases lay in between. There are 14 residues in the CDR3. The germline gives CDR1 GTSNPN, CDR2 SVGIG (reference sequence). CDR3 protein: CAWSVRHTADTQYF. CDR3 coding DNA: TGTGCCTGGAGTGTACGTCATACGGCAGATACGCAGTATTTT.

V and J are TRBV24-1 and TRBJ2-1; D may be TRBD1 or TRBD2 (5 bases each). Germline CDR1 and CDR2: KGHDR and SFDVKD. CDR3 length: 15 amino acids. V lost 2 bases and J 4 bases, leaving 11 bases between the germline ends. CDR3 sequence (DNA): TGTGCCACCAGTGATTCGGGACGGGTTTACAATGAGCAGTTCTTC. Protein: CATSDSGRVYNEQFF.

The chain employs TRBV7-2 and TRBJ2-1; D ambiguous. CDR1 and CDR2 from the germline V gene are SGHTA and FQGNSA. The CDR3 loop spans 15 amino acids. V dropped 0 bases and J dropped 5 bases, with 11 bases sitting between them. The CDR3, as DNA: TGTGCCAGCAGCTTAGCGGCACTTAGGGACAATGAGCAGTTCTTC. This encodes CASSLAALRDNEQFF.

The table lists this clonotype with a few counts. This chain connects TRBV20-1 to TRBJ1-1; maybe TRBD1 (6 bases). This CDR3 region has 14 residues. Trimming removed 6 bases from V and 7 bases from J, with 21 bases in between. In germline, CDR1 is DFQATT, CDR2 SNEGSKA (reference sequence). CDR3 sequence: CSATPTGYGYEAFF. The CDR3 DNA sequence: TGCAGTGCCACCCCCACAGGGTACGGATATGAAGCTTTCTTT.

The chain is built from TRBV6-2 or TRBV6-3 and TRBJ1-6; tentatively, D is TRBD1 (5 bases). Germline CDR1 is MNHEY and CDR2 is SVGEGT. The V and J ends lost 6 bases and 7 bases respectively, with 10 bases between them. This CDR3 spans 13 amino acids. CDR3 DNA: TGTGCCAGCAGGTGGGACCTCAATTCACCCCTCCACTTT. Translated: CASRWDLNSPLHF.

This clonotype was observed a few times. The CDR3 DNA reads as TGTGCCAGCGATCATAGAATGGGACAGGGGGGCACCGGGGAGCTGTTTTTT. As protein: CASDHRMGQGGTGELFF. This sequence joins TRBV7-9 and TRBJ2-2, with 11 bases matching TRBD1. V gave up 8 bases and J gave up 4 bases; unmatched junction bases: 12. Germline lookup yields CDR1 SEHNR and CDR2 FQNEAQ (reference sequence). This CDR3 region has 17 residues.

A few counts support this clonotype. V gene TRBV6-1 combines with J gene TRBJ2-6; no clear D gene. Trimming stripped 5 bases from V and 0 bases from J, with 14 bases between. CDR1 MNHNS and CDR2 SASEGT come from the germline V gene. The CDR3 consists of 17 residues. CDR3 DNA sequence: TGTGCCAGCAGTAAAAGGACGGGTAACTCTGGGGCCAACGTCCTGACTTTC. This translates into CASSKRTGNSGANVLTF.

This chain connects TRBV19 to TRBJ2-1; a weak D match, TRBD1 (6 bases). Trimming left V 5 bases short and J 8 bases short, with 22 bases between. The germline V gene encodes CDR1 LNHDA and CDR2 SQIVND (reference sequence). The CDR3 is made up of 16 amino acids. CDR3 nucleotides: TGTGCCAGTAGTTCCCACTCCGGGACAAGTGACGATGAGCAGTTCTTC. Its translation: CASSSHSGTSDDEQFF. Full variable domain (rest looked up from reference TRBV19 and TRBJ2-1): DGGITQSPKYLFRKEGQNVTLSCEQNLNHDAMYWYRQDPGQGLRLIYYSQIVNDFQKGDIAEGYSVSREKKESFPLTVTSAQKNPTAFYLCASSSHSGTSDDEQFFGPGTRLTVL.

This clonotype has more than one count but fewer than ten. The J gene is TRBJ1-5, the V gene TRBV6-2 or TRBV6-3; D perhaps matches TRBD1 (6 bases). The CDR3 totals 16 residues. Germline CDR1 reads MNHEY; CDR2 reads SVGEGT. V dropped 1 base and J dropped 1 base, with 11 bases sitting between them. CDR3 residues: CASSYYATGSNQPQHF. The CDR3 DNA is TGTGCCAGCAGTTACTATGCGACAGGCAGCAATCAGCCCCAGCATTTT.

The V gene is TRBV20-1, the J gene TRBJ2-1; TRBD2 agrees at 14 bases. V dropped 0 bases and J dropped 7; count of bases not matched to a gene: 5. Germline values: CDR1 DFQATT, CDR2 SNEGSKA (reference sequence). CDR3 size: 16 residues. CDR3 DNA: TGCAGTGCTAGAGATGCCGGGACTAGCGGGGGTAATGAGCAGTTCTTC. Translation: CSARDAGTSGGNEQFF.